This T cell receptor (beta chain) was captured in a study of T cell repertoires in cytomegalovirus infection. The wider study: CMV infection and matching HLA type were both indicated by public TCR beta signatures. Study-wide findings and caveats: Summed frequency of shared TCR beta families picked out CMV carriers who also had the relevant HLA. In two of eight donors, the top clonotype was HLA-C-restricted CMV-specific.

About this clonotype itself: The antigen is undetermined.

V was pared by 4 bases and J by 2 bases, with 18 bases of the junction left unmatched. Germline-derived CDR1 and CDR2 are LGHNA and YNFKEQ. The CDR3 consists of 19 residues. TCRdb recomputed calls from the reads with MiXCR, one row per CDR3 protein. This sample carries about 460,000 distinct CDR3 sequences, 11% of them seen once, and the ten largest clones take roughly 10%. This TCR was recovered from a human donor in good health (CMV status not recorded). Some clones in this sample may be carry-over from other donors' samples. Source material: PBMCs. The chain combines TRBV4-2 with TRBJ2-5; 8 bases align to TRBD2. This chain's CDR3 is CASSRGHQGLADTQETQYF. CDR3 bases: TGTGCCAGCAGCCGCGGCCACCAAGGACTAGCAGACACACAAGAGACCCAGTACTTC.